This TCR beta chain appears in the sequencing data of a study of blood T cell repertoires in COVID-19. Clones were read by immunoSEQ multiplex PCR, and TCRdb kept only the in-frame ones, dropping some. The repertoire holds approximately 260,000 clones, with 80% to 90% as singletons. CDR1 and CDR2 from the germline V gene are LGHNA and YNFKEQ. Trimming removed 0 bases from V and 6 bases from J, with 6 bases in between. The CDR3 is 13 residues long. Material: PBMCs or T cells enriched from blood (not recorded which). The chain couples TRBV4-2 to TRBJ2-1; D is uncertain. This TCR was sampled from a man in his thirties or forties with acute COVID-19. In nucleotides, the CDR3 is TGTGCCAGCAGCCAAGACGGTGCCAATGAGCAGTTCTTC. It yields the protein CASSQDGANEQFF.